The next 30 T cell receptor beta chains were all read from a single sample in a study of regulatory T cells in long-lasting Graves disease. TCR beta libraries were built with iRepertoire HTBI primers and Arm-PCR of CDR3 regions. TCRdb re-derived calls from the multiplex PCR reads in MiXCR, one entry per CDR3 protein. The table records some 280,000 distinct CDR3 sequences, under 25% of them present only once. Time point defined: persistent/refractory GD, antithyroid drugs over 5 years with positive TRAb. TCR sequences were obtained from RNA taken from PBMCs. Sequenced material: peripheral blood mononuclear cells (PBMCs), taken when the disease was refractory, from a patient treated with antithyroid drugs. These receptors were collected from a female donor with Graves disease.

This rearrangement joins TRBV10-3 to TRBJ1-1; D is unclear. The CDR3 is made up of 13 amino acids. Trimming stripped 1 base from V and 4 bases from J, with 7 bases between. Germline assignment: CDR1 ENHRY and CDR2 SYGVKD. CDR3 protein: CAISELETTEAFF. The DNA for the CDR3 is TGTGCCATCAGTGAGTTAGAGACCACTGAAGCTTTCTTT.

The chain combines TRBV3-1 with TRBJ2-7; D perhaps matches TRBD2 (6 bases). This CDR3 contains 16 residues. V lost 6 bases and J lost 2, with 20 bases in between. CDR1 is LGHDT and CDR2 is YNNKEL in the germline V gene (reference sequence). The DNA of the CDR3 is TGTGCCAGCAGTCAGTCTCCCGAGGACTATACCTACGAGCAGTACTTC. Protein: CASSQSPEDYTYEQYF.

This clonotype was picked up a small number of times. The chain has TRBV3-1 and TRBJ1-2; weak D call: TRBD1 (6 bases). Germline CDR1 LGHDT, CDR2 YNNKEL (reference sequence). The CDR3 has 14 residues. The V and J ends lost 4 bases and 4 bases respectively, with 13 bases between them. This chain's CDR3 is CASSRDRTTYGYTF. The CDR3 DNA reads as TGTGCCAGCAGCCGAGACAGGACTACCTATGGCTACACCTTC.

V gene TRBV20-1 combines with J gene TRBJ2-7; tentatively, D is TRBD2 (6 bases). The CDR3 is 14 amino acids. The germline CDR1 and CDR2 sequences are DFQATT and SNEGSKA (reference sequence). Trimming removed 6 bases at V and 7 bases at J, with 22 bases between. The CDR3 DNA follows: TGCAGTGCGACTCCGCTCCGGGGGTTAAGGGAGCAGTACTTC. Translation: CSATPLRGLREQYF.

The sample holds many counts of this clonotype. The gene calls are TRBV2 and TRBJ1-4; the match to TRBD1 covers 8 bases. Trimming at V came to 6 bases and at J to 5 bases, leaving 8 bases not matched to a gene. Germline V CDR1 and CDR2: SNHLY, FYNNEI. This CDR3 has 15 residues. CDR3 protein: CASSPDRGANEKLFF. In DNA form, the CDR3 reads TGTGCCAGCAGCCCAGACAGGGGAGCCAATGAAAAACTGTTTTTT.

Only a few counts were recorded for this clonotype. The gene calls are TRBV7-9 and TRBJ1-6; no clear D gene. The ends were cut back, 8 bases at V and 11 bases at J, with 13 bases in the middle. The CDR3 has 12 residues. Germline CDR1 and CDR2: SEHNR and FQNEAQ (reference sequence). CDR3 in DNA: TGTGCCAGCTCGCGAGAAAATCCACCCCTCCACTTT. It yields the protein CASSRENPPLHF.

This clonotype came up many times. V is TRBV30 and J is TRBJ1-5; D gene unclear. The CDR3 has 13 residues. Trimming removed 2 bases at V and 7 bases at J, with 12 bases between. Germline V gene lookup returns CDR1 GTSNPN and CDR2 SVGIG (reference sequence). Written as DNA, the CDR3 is TGTGCCTGGAGTATGGAGGGATTACAGCCCCAGCATTTT. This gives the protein CAWSMEGLQPQHF.

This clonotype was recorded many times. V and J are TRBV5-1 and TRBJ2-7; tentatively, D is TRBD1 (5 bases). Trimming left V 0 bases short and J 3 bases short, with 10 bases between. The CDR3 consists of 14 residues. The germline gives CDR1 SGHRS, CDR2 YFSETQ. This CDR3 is CASSLDRSNYEQYF. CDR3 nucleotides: TGCGCCAGCAGCTTGGACAGGAGCAACTACGAGCAGTACTTC.

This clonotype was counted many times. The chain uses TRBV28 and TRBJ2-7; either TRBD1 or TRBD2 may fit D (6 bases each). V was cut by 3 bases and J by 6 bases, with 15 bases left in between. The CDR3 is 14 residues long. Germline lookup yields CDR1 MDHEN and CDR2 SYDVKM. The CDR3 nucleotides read TGTGCCAGCAGTTTGTGGGGGGCGCAAAGCGAGCAGTACTTC. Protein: CASSLWGAQSEQYF.

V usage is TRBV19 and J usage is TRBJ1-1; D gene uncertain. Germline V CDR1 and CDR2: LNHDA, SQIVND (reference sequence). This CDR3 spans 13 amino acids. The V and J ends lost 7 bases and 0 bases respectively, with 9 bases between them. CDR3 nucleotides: TGTGCCAGTACCGGACGTCTGAACACTGAAGCTTTCTTT. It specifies CASTGRLNTEAFF.

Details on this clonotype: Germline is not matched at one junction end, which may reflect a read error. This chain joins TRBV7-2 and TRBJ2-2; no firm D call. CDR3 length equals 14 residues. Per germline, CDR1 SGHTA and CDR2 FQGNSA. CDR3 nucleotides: TGCGCCAGCAGCCAAGATGGCCCAGGTGGGGAGCTGTTTTTT. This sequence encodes CASSQDGPGGELFF.

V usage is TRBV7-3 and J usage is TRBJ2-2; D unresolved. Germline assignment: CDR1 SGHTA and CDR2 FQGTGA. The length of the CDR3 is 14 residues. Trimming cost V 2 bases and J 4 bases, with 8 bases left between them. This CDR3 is CASSLGPATGELFF. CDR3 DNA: TGTGCCAGCAGCTTAGGCCCCGCCACCGGGGAGCTGTTTTTT.

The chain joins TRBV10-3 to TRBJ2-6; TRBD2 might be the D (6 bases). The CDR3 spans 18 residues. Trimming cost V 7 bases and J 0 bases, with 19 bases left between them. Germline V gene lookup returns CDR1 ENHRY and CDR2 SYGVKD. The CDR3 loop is CAITRGGVVGSGANVLTF. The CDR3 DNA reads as TGTGCCATCACCCGTGGAGGGGTGGTCGGCTCTGGGGCCAACGTCCTGACTTTC.

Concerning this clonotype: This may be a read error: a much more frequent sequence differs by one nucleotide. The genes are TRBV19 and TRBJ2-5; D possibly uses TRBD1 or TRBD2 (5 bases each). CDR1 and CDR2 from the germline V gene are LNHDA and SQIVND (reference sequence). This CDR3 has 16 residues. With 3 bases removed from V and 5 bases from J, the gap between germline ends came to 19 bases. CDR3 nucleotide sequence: TGTGCCAGTAGTATGACCGGGGCGCCAGGACGGGAGACCCAGTACTTC. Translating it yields CASSMTGAPGRETQYF.

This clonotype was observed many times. In DNA, the CDR3 is TGTGCCAGCAGTTTCCGGCTGCGGGATACGCAGTATTTT. This encodes CASSFRLRDTQYF. This rearrangement joins TRBV28 to TRBJ2-3; no clear D gene. The V gene lost 3 bases and the J gene lost 6 bases, with 10 bases spanning the gap. Germline loops: CDR1 MDHEN, CDR2 SYDVKM. The CDR3 extends over 13 amino acids.

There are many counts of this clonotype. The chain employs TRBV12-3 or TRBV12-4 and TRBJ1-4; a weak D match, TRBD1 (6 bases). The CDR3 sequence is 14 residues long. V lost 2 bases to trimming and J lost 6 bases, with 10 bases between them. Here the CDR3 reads CASSLTRGDEKLFF. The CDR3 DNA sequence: TGTGCCAGCAGTTTAACCAGGGGAGATGAAAAACTGTTTTTT.

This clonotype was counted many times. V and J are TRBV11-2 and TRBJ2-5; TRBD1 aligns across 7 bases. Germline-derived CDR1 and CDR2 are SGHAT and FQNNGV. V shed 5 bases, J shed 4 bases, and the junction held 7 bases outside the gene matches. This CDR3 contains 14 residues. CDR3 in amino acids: CASSPRTGPETQYF. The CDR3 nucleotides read TGTGCCAGCAGCCCTCGGACAGGCCCAGAGACCCAGTACTTC.

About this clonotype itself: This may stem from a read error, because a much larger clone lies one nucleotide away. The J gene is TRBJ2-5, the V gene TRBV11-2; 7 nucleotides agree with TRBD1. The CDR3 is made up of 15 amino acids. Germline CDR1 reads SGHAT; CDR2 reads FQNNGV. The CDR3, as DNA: TGTGCCAGCAGCGGCCCGGGACAGAGTTACGGGTCCCAGTGCTTC. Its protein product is CASSGPGQSYGSQCF.

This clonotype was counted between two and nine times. Written as DNA, the CDR3 is TGTGCCAGCAGTCCCCTTTTGGGGGAGATACGCGAGCAGTACTTC. Residues: CASSPLLGEIREQYF. The V call is TRBV27, the J call TRBJ2-7; D tentatively reads TRBD1 or TRBD2 (5 bases each). Per germline, CDR1 MNHEY and CDR2 SMNVEV (reference sequence). V was cut by 5 bases and J by 6 bases, with 20 bases left in between. The CDR3 contains 15 residues.

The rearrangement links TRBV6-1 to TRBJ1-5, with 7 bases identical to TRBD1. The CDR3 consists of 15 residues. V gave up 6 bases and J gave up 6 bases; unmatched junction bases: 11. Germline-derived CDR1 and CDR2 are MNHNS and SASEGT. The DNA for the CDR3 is TGTGCCAGCAGCTCTCTTAGAGGGGGCGGTCAGCCCCAGCATTTT. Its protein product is CASSSLRGGGQPQHF.

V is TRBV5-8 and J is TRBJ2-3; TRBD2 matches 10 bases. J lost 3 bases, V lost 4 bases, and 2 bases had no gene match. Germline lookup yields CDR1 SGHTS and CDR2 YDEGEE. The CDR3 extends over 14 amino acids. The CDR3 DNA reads TGTGCCAGCAGCCAACTAGCGGGGACAGATACGCAGTATTTT. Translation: CASSQLAGTDTQYF.

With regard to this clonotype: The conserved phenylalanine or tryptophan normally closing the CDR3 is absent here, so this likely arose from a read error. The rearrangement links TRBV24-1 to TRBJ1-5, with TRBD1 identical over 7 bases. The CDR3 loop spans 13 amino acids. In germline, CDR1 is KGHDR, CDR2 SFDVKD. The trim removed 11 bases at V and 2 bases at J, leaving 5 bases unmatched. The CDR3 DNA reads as TGTGCCAGCAGGGACAGAGGCAATCAGCCCCAGCATTCT. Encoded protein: CASRDRGNQPQHS.

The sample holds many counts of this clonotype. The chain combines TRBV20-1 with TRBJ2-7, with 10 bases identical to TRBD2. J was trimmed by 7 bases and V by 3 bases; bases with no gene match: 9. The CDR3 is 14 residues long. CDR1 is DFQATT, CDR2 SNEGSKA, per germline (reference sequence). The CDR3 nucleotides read TGCAGTGCTAGCTGGCTAGCGGGAGTGTGGGAGCAGTACTTC. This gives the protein CSASWLAGVWEQYF.

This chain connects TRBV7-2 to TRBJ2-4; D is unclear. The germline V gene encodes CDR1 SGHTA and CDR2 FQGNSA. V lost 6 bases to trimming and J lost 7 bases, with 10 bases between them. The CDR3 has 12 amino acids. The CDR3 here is CASSEQFNIQYF. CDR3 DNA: TGTGCCAGCAGTGAACAGTTTAACATTCAGTACTTC.

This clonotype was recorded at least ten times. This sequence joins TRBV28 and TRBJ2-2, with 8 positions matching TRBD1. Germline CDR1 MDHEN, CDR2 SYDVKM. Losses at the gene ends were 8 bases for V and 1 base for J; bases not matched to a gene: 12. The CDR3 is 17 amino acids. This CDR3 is CASRPALGTGNTGELFF. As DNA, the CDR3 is TGTGCCAGCCGTCCTGCCCTCGGGACAGGGAACACCGGGGAGCTGTTTTTT.

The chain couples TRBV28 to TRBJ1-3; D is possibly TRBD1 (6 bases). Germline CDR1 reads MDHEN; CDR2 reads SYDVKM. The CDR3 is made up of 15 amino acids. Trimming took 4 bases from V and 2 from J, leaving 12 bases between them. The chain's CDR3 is CASSYRQVPGNTIYF. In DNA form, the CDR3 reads TGTGCCAGCAGTTACCGACAGGTGCCTGGAAACACCATATATTTT.

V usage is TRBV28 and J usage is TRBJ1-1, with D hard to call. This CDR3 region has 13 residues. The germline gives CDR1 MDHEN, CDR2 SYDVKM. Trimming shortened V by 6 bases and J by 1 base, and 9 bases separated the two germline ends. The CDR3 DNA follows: TGTGCCAGCAGCACGGTCCCGAACACTGAAGCTTTCTTT. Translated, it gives CASSTVPNTEAFF.

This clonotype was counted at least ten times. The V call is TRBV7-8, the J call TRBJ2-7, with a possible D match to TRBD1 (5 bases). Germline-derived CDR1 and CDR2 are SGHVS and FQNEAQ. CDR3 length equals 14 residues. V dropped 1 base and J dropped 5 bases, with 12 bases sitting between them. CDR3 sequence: CASSLGQTLHEQYF. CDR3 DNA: TGTGCCAGCAGCTTAGGACAGACGTTACACGAGCAGTACTTC.

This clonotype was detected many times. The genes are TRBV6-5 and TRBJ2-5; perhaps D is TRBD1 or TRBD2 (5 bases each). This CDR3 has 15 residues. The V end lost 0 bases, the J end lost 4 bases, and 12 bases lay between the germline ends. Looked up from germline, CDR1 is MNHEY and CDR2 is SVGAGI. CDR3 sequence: CASSYSMTRGETQYF. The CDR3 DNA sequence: TGTGCCAGCAGTTACTCGATGACGAGGGGAGAGACCCAGTACTTC.

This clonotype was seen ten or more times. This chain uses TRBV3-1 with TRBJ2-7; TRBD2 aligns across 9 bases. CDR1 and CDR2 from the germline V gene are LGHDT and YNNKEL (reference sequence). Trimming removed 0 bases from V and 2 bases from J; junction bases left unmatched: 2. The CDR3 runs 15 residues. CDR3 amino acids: CASSQEWTSAYEQYF. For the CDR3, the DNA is TGTGCCAGCAGCCAAGAGTGGACTAGCGCCTACGAGCAGTACTTC.